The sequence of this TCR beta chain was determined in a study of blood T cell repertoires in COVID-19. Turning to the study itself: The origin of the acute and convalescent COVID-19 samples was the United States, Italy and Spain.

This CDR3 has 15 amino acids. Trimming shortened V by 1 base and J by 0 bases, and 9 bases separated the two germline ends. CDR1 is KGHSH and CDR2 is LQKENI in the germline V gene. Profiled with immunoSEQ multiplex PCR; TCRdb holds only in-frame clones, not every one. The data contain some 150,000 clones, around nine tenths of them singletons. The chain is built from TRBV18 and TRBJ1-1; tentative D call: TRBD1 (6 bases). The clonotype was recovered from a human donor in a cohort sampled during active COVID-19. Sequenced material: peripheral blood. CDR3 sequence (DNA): TGTGCCAGCTCACCACGGACAGAGTTGAACACTGAAGCTTTCTTT. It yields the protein CASSPRTELNTEAFF.